The rows below give T cell receptor beta chains drawn from one sample of a study of T cell changes during pregnancy in multiple sclerosis. Sequenced by immunoSEQ multiplex PCR; TCRdb stores in-frame clones only, minus some. The table includes 65,000 to 85,000 clones, over 85% detected once. Sequenced here: CD4+ T cells from peripheral blood mononuclear cells, sampled before pregnancy. Every receptor here comes from a female donor with multiple sclerosis, enrolled in a pregnancy study. Each CDR3 is given with its conserved first and last residue. The D gene is left open where the match is weak. Only part of the rows carry a size: once, few, many, or a class if the clone is expanded.

clone size: NA
J gene: TRBJ1-1
D gene: TRBD1
V gene: TRBV9
CDR3 protein: CASSVTGGTEAFF
CDR3 DNA: TGTGCCAGCAGCGTGACAGGGGGCACTGAAGCTTTCTTT

clone size: NA
J gene: TRBJ2-1
D gene: TRBD2
V gene: TRBV30
CDR3 protein: CACSPAGRAREQFF
CDR3 DNA: TGTGCCTGCTCACCAGCGGGGAGGGCCAGGGAGCAGTTCTTC

clone size: NA
J gene: TRBJ2-3
D gene: TRBD2
V gene: TRBV19
CDR3 protein: CASSIIGGWDTQYF
CDR3 DNA: TGTGCCAGTAGCATTATCGGGGGGTGGGATACGCAGTATTTT

clone size: NA
J gene: TRBJ2-3
D gene: TRBD1
V gene: TRBV6-6
CDR3 protein: CASRMDRGRTDTQYF
CDR3 DNA: TGTGCCAGCAGAATGGACAGGGGGCGGACAGATACGCAGTATTTT

clone size: NA
J gene: TRBJ1-6
D gene: NA
V gene: TRBV5-5
CDR3 protein: CASSLTPGLDNSPLHF
CDR3 DNA: TGTGCCAGCAGCTTGACCCCGGGACTGGATAATTCACCCCTCCACTTT

clone size: NA
J gene: TRBJ1-2
D gene: TRBD1
V gene: TRBV6-1
CDR3 protein: CASSDFYRDSFSYGYTF
CDR3 DNA: TGTGCCAGCAGTGACTTCTACCGGGACAGCTTCTCGTATGGCTACACCTTC

clone size: NA
J gene: TRBJ1-4
D gene: NA
V gene: TRBV5-1
CDR3 protein: CASSLEGGDNEKLFF
CDR3 DNA: TGCGCCAGCAGCTTGGAAGGGGGAGATAATGAAAAACTGTTTTTT

clone size: NA
J gene: TRBJ2-3
D gene: NA
V gene: TRBV5-1
CDR3 protein: CASSLGRGLSTDTQYF
CDR3 DNA: TGCGCCAGCAGCTTGGGTCGGGGTCTTAGCACAGATACGCAGTATTTT

clone size: NA
J gene: TRBJ2-7
D gene: TRBD2
V gene: TRBV7-2
CDR3 protein: CASSPPGLVASYEQYF
CDR3 DNA: TGTGCCAGCAGTCCCCCGGGACTAGTCGCCTCCTACGAGCAGTACTTC

clone size: NA
J gene: TRBJ1-3
D gene: TRBD1
V gene: TRBV9
CDR3 protein: CASSPHSGQSSGNTIYF
CDR3 DNA: TGTGCCAGCAGCCCTCACTCGGGACAGAGCTCTGGAAACACCATATATTTT

clone size: NA
J gene: TRBJ2-3
D gene: TRBD2
V gene: TRBV19
CDR3 protein: CASRRTSTRFPQYF
CDR3 DNA: TGTGCCAGTAGGCGGACTAGCACCCGTTTCCCGCAGTATTTT

clone size: NA
J gene: TRBJ2-7
D gene: NA
V gene: TRBV29-1
CDR3 protein: CSVSGQISYEQYF
CDR3 DNA: TGCAGCGTCTCCGGACAGATTTCCTACGAGCAGTACTTC

clone size: NA
J gene: TRBJ2-7
D gene: NA
V gene: TRBV19
CDR3 protein: CASSTAGSSYEQYF
CDR3 DNA: TGTGCCAGTAGTACGGCTGGGAGCTCCTACGAGCAGTACTTC

clone size: NA
J gene: TRBJ1-1
D gene: NA
V gene: TRBV7-2
CDR3 protein: CASSILAPTEAFF
CDR3 DNA: TGTGCCAGCAGCATACTTGCGCCTACTGAAGCTTTCTTT

clone size: NA
J gene: TRBJ1-4
D gene: TRBD1
V gene: TRBV18
CDR3 protein: CASSHLTLGQGVATNEKLFF
CDR3 DNA: TGTGCCAGCTCCCACCTTACTCTGGGACAGGGCGTTGCAACTAATGAAAAACTGTTTTTT

clone size: NA
J gene: TRBJ1-3
D gene: NA
V gene: TRBV5-1
CDR3 protein: CASSLRQVGSGNTIYF
CDR3 DNA: TGCGCCAGCAGCTTGAGGCAGGTTGGCTCTGGAAACACCATATATTTT

clone size: NA
J gene: TRBJ1-5
D gene: NA
V gene: TRBV30
CDR3 protein: CAWSVQVSNQPQHF
CDR3 DNA: TGTGCCTGGAGTGTACAGGTTAGCAATCAGCCCCAGCATTTT

clone size: NA
J gene: TRBJ2-7
D gene: NA
V gene: TRBV28
CDR3 protein: CASGPTLYEQYF
CDR3 DNA: TGTGCGTCGGGTCCAACCCTTTACGAGCAGTACTTC

clone size: NA
J gene: TRBJ2-7
D gene: TRBD1
V gene: TRBV5-6
CDR3 protein: CASSPTGTGVYEQYF
CDR3 DNA: TGTGCCAGCAGCCCAACCGGGACAGGGGTTTACGAGCAGTACTTC

clone size: NA
J gene: TRBJ1-2
D gene: NA
V gene: TRBV6-7
CDR3 protein: CASSSLLPGQYGYTF
CDR3 DNA: TGTGCCAGCAGTTCCCTCCTACCAGGTCAATATGGCTACACCTTC

clone size: NA
J gene: TRBJ2-2
D gene: TRBD2
V gene: TRBV4-1
CDR3 protein: CASSQLGTSGSGTGELFF
CDR3 DNA: TGCGCCAGCAGCCAACTCGGGACTAGCGGGAGTGGTACCGGGGAGCTGTTTTTT

clone size: NA
J gene: TRBJ1-1
D gene: TRBD1
V gene: TRBV2
CDR3 protein: CASNRDRGLNTEAFF
CDR3 DNA: TGTGCCAGCAACCGGGACAGGGGGCTGAACACTGAAGCTTTCTTT

clone size: NA
J gene: TRBJ2-5
D gene: NA
V gene: TRBV19
CDR3 protein: CASSSGGKETQYF
CDR3 DNA: TGTGCCAGTAGTTCCGGAGGAAAGGAGACCCAGTACTTC

clone size: few
J gene: TRBJ1-1
D gene: NA
V gene: TRBV19
CDR3 protein: CASSIIPDRRTEAFF
CDR3 DNA: TGTGCCAGTAGTATAATTCCCGACAGGCGCACTGAAGCTTTCTTT

clone size: NA
J gene: TRBJ2-5
D gene: TRBD2
V gene: TRBV27
CDR3 protein: CASSPTSGRAQYF
CDR3 DNA: TGTGCCAGCAGCCCGACTAGCGGGAGGGCCCAGTACTTC

clone size: NA
J gene: TRBJ1-3
D gene: NA
V gene: TRBV6-4
CDR3 protein: CASSFNRSDRSSGNTIYF
CDR3 DNA: TGTGCCAGCAGTTTTAATAGGTCCGACAGGTCCTCTGGAAACACCATATATTTT

clone size: NA
J gene: TRBJ1-5
D gene: TRBD1
V gene: TRBV19
CDR3 protein: CASSLGQGRNQPQHF
CDR3 DNA: TGTGCCAGTAGTTTGGGACAGGGGCGCAATCAGCCCCAGCATTTT

clone size: once
J gene: TRBJ1-1
D gene: TRBD1
V gene: TRBV2
CDR3 protein: CASSGDRRTEAFF
CDR3 DNA: TGTGCCAGCAGTGGGGACAGAAGGACTGAAGCTTTCTTT

clone size: once
J gene: TRBJ1-2
D gene: TRBD1
V gene: TRBV7-9
CDR3 protein: CASSPRDRDFGNYGYTF
CDR3 DNA: TGTGCCAGCAGCCCCCGGGACAGGGACTTTGGAAACTATGGCTACACCTTC

clone size: NA
J gene: TRBJ2-4
D gene: TRBD1
V gene: TRBV30
CDR3 protein: CAWSARDRGDIQYF
CDR3 DNA: TGTGCCTGGAGTGCCCGGGACAGGGGTGACATTCAGTACTTC

clone size: NA
J gene: TRBJ2-7
D gene: TRBD2
V gene: TRBV25-1
CDR3 protein: CASTPRGGRSEQYF
CDR3 DNA: TGTGCCAGCACTCCAAGGGGAGGGAGAAGCGAGCAGTACTTC

clone size: NA
J gene: TRBJ1-5
D gene: NA
V gene: TRBV28
CDR3 protein: CASSSSPLRGGQPQHF
CDR3 DNA: TGTGCCAGCAGTTCGAGCCCTCTTAGGGGGGGTCAGCCCCAGCATTTT

clone size: NA
J gene: TRBJ1-2
D gene: NA
V gene: TRBV6-1
CDR3 protein: CASSEIAGYGYTF
CDR3 DNA: TGTGCCAGCAGTGAAATCGCGGGCTATGGCTACACCTTC

clone size: NA
J gene: TRBJ2-3
D gene: NA
V gene: TRBV5-1
CDR3 protein: CASSLGVADTQYF
CDR3 DNA: TGCGCCAGCAGCTTGGGAGTGGCAGATACGCAGTATTTT

clone size: few
J gene: TRBJ1-2
D gene: NA
V gene: TRBV7-9
CDR3 protein: CASSPRENYGYTF
CDR3 DNA: TGTGCCAGCAGCCCCCGGGAGAACTATGGCTACACCTTC

clone size: NA
J gene: TRBJ2-5
D gene: NA
V gene: TRBV27
CDR3 protein: CASSFTGETQYF
CDR3 DNA: TGTGCCAGCAGTTTCACAGGGGAGACCCAGTACTTC

clone size: NA
J gene: TRBJ1-2
D gene: TRBD1
V gene: TRBV6-5
CDR3 protein: CASSYGPGQHF
CDR3 DNA: TGTGCCAGCAGTTACGGGCCGGGACAGCACTTC

clone size: NA
J gene: TRBJ2-1
D gene: NA
V gene: TRBV2
CDR3 protein: CASSEAPAGSSYNEQFF
CDR3 DNA: TGTGCCAGCAGTGAAGCGCCCGCGGGTAGCTCCTACAATGAGCAGTTCTTC

clone size: NA
J gene: TRBJ2-7
D gene: NA
V gene: TRBV5-6
CDR3 protein: CASSVGPRDEQYF
CDR3 DNA: TGTGCCAGCAGCGTGGGACCGAGGGACGAGCAGTACTTC

clone size: NA
J gene: TRBJ1-1
D gene: NA
V gene: TRBV6-5
CDR3 protein: CASSYSDQVNTEAFF
CDR3 DNA: TGTGCCAGCAGTTACTCAGACCAGGTGAACACTGAAGCTTTCTTT

clone size: NA
J gene: TRBJ2-3
D gene: TRBD1
V gene: TRBV2
CDR3 protein: CASRWGQAPITDTQYF
CDR3 DNA: TGTGCCAGCAGATGGGGACAGGCCCCAATCACAGATACGCAGTATTTT

clone size: NA
J gene: TRBJ2-7
D gene: NA
V gene: TRBV6-5
CDR3 protein: CASSTQPSVIYEQYF
CDR3 DNA: TGTGCCAGCAGTACCCAACCCAGCGTCATCTACGAGCAGTACTTC

clone size: NA
J gene: TRBJ2-1
D gene: TRBD1
V gene: TRBV6-5
CDR3 protein: CASSPVRDSYNEQFF
CDR3 DNA: TGTGCCAGCAGTCCAGTACGGGACAGCTACAATGAGCAGTTCTTC

clone size: once
J gene: TRBJ1-5
D gene: TRBD1
V gene: TRBV5-6
CDR3 protein: CASSFFTGGEQPQHF
CDR3 DNA: TGTGCCAGCAGCTTCTTCACAGGGGGTGAACAGCCCCAGCATTTT

clone size: NA
J gene: TRBJ1-1
D gene: TRBD1
V gene: TRBV7-9
CDR3 protein: CASRPGQRNTEAFF
CDR3 DNA: TGTGCCAGCAGGCCGGGACAGCGTAACACTGAAGCTTTCTTT

clone size: NA
J gene: TRBJ1-1
D gene: NA
V gene: TRBV5-1
CDR3 protein: CASSGQMNTEAFF
CDR3 DNA: TGCGCCAGCAGCGGTCAGATGAACACTGAAGCTTTCTTT

clone size: few
J gene: TRBJ1-2
D gene: TRBD1
V gene: TRBV7-9
CDR3 protein: CASSPRRGGESGYTF
CDR3 DNA: TGTGCCAGCAGCCCCCGGAGAGGGGGCGAAAGTGGCTACACCTTC

clone size: NA
J gene: TRBJ1-1
D gene: TRBD1
V gene: TRBV4-1
CDR3 protein: CASSQEGGLNTEAFF
CDR3 DNA: TGCGCCAGCAGCCAAGAAGGGGGCCTGAACACTGAAGCTTTCTTT

clone size: once
J gene: TRBJ1-2
D gene: NA
V gene: TRBV6-6
CDR3 protein: CASTAEANYGYTF
CDR3 DNA: TGTGCCAGCACCGCCGAGGCCAACTATGGCTACACCTTC